This T cell receptor (beta chain) comes out of a study of cytomegalovirus exposure and HLA in healthy donors (dated by TCRdb to about 2017). A note on the overall study: In an earlier analysis of 587 of the donors, approximately 300 Gb of sequence data and 90 million to 120 million unique TCR beta sequences from about 179 million T cells were reported. Approximately 300 gigabases of sequencing data and around 80 million unique TCR sequences made up an early release that covered roughly 670 HLA-typed donors. Of the approximately 400 genotyped donors, approximately 80% fell in the genetic ancestry cluster associated with self-reported Caucasian donors. The study aimed to test whether signatures of past pathogen exposure could be identified by cataloging public T cell receptors. Using immunosequencing, the study profiled T cell repertoires from 640 or so subjects and related those repertoires to cytomegalovirus serostatus. Besides the first cohort of some 670 subjects, a separate validation cohort made up of around 120 different subjects was used. To predict cytomegalovirus infection status, the study combined high-throughput TCR immunosequencing, statistical association of individual TCRs with disease status, and machine learning. In a later analysis, previously published TCR beta repertoires from 500 to 750 donors were re-analyzed and high-resolution HLA genotyping was added so that TCR occurrence patterns could be studied. The later analysis used no new phenotypic data to find candidate immune exposures, relying instead on TCR beta sequences and their occurrence across donors. In an earlier analysis of 500 to 650 of the donors, high-throughput TCR beta sequencing was used to judge whether each TCR beta V gene segment behaved as functional or pseudogenic. Donor age, sex, ethnicity and CMV serostatus were compiled alongside the repertoire data. A later genetic analysis used genome-wide SNP genotypes for about 55% of the 666 donors, treating that subset as a discovery cohort. All discovery cohort repertoires had been generated using a single sequencing platform. Both class I and class II loci were covered by HLA typing, at four-digit resolution. Typing coverage differed by locus: A, B, C, DRB1 and DQB1 were typed in roughly 629-640 donors, DQA1 in about 560, DPA1 in some 610, and DPB1 in just under 480. Five DR-DQ haplotypes were handled as single units for association and clustering because linkage in the cohort was strong. Among roughly 400 genotyped donors of the cohort, an average of 235,054 unique TCR beta nucleotide sequences were sequenced per donor, around 20% of them non-productive.

The cohort comprised under 700 healthy bone marrow donors. At the time of sampling, all cohort members were nominally healthy, though unrecorded immune exposures were likely present. The donor was CMV seropositive and belonged to the group of around 300 seropositive cohort members. A peripheral blood sample was provided by each donor, and peripheral blood mononuclear cells were used for TCR beta sequencing. Genomic DNA was extracted from the blood cell samples with the Qiagen DNeasy Blood Extraction Kit. Broader findings and caveats from the paper: Three of the identified cytomegalovirus-associated TCR beta chains were confirmed in vitro to be specific for cytomegalovirus antigens. The classifier was reported to diagnose cytomegalovirus status with high specificity and sensitivity in both the original and validation cohorts. This cohort had only TCR beta chains sequenced, and the lack of alpha or paired-chain data limited which features could be detected. A further reported finding was that TCR beta sequences accurately predicted the HLA-A and HLA-B alleles for most subjects in the first cohort. In an earlier analysis of more than 500 of the donors, most TCR beta V segments appeared in productive rearrangements about 87% or about 30% of the time, broadly matching IMGT annotations. Compared with the roughly 670-donor mean, donors in an Asian-associated ancestry cluster had fewer N-insertions in productive TCRs, according to a later genetic analysis. A later analysis found that HLA-associated TCR beta chains were more clonally expanded and had lower generation probabilities than equally common non-associated chains. Immune exposure information for the cohort was limited to CMV serostatus. The presence/absence analyses assumed that sequencing depth was roughly uniform across donors, and that assumption may not be true. In a later analysis, most CMV-associated TCR beta chains were found to appear HLA-restricted, with HLA associations seemingly driven largely by CMV exposure. The authors suggested that the approach could potentially be generalized to other disease states and immunological phenotypes. A cluster of highly shared sequence variants was judged likely to be a technical artifact of the sequencing pipeline. Across donors, most TCR sequences were observed very rarely, whereas some public TCRs were present in many individuals. Because counts were too low, roughly 18 rarely observed V segments, including chromosome 9 orphons, were left out of the earlier analysis of about 620 of the donors. Linkage disequilibrium might explain the correlated functional status among segregating V segments, but an unknown experimental factor could not be ruled out. Because some donors lacked HLA typing at each locus, the association tests relied only on the typed subset. When HLA alleles, especially DR and DQ, strongly co-occurred, TCR associations were difficult to assign to individual alleles. In the study, approximately 160 TCR beta chains were listed as associated with cytomegalovirus. An association between a missense DCLRE1C variant and V-gene and J-gene trimming of TCR beta chains was found in a later genetic analysis and replicated in an independent cohort. At a false discovery rate of 0.05, a later analysis linked roughly 17,000 TCR beta sequences to specific HLA alleles. According to a later analysis, TCR association rates differed among HLA loci, with DRB1 alleles showing the most associated TCRs and HLA-C alleles showing the fewest. A later analysis reported that several top co-occurrence clusters appeared linked to parvovirus B19, influenza, CMV and Epstein-Barr virus.

To note about this clone: The antigen it binds to is not known. It has no much larger one-base neighbor in the sample; base qualities were not kept.

The receptor library was made with the immunoSEQ multiplex PCR assay. For the multiplex PCR, a mixture combining 60 forward primers for TCR Vbeta segments and 13 reverse primers for TCR Jbeta segments was used. A multiplex PCR assay on genomic DNA amplified the CDR3 region of rearranged TCR beta genes. On the Illumina HiSeq System, the amplified TCR beta libraries were sequenced as 87-base-pair reads. On the study's bioinformatics: A later analysis tallied some 79 million unique TCR beta chains across the 666 repertoires, and about 10 million of those chains were shared by two or more donors. Raw reads were error-corrected and collapsed into unique sequences with a nearest-neighbor algorithm that merged closely related sequences to remove PCR and sequencing errors. To assign V, D and J gene segments, CDR3 sequences were aligned to IMGT reference sequences. For a sequence to be retained, at least a six-nucleotide match to both a V gene segment and a J gene segment was required. A rearrangement was called productive if the CDR3 had no stop codons and remained in frame with V and J, and every other rearrangement was called non-productive. CDR3 was defined by IMGT convention, running from the second conserved V-encoded cysteine to the conserved J-encoded phenylalanine. In an earlier analysis of around 600 of the donors, sequences lacking an unambiguous match to a single V gene segment were excluded. An earlier analysis of a few hundred of the donors called V segments functional above 56.7% productive rearrangements and segregating when the between-donor standard deviation exceeded 5%. A statistical classification framework was built for diagnosing cytomegalovirus status from the catalog of TCR beta chain sequences. In a later analysis, V and J genes were assigned by comparing TCR nucleotide sequences against IMGT/GENE-DB human TR gene sequences. In a later analysis, CDR3 sequences and most-parsimonious VDJ recombination scenarios were assigned using the TCRdist pipeline. In a later analysis, each TCR beta chain was defined by its CDR3 amino acid sequence together with its V-gene family, and reads lacking a unique V-gene family were excluded. A later analysis removed 600 or so highly shared, low-generation-probability nucleotide sequences to deal with suspected cross-contamination and a sequencing artifact. A later analysis calculated a clonal expansion index for each public chain from normalized within-repertoire ranks of inferred template counts. In a later analysis, generation probabilities were computed using a VDJ recombination model fitted to out-of-frame rearrangements, and the results were checked against IGoR. In a later analysis, TCR-TCR, TCR-HLA and TCR-CMV co-occurrence was scored with hypergeometric tests, and a repertoire-size bias correction was applied to TCR pairs. False discovery rates were estimated in a later analysis by permuting HLA or CMV assignments 20 times. In a later analysis, co-occurring TCRs were grouped using DBSCAN, with TCRdist sequence similarity added in when clustering inside HLA-allele-positive subsets. For co-occurrence clustering, repertoires with fewer than 30,000 or more than 120,000 public chains were excluded, along with roughly 5 repertoires with anomalous nucleotide sharing. The table was pulled from immuneACCESS by TCRdb, which kept in-frame rearrangements only. Such tables lose some clones; where checked, under half of the loss comes from unresolved V genes, and the rest has no known cause. V and J calls and clone size are those listed in that table; D and trimming were worked out from the DNA. This sample has 110,000 or so clones in its table, and 60% to 80% of those were observed once. Around 4.9% of the sample belongs to the ten largest clones.

The sequenced sample consisted of PBMCs. The clonotype comes from a man aged 45-65 years in good health and CMV-seropositive.

The DNA is TGTGCCTGGGGTTACAGGGGATTCACCGGGGAGCTGTTTTTT. Its protein product is CAWGYRGFTGELFF. The chain is assembled from TRBV30 and TRBJ2-2; the junction holds 7 bases that match TRBD1. From the cysteine through the phenylalanine, the CDR3 covers 14 amino acids. Solely the CDR3 DNA is kept, with 42 bases framed from the first base. V is trimmed back by 5 bases and J by 4 bases, and the junction contains 7 bases that no gene match accounts for. The germline V gene (reference sequence) yields GTSNPN for CDR1 and SVGIG for CDR2.